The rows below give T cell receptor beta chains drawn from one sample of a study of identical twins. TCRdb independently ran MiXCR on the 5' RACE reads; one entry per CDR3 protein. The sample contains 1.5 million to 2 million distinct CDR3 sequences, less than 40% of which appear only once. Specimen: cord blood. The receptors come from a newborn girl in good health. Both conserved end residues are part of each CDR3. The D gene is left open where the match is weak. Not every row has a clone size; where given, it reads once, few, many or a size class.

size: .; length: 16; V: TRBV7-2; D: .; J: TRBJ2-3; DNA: TGTGCCAGCAGCTTAGCCTGGAGACTGTCCACAGATACGCAGTATTTT; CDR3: CASSLAWRLSTDTQYF
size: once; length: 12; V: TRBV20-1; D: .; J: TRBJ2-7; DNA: TGCAGTGCTAAGGGGGGGGGATACGAGCAGTACTTC; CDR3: CSAKGGGYEQYF
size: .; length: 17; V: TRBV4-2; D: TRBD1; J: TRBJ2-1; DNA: TGTGCCAGCAGCCAAGGTCGGACAGGGGGTCTACACAATGAGCAGTTCTTC; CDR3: CASSQGRTGGLHNEQFF
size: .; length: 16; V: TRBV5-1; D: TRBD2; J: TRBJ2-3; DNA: TGCGCCAGCTACCAAAGCGGGGGGGCCGGCACAGATACGCAGTATTTT; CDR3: CASYQSGGAGTDTQYF
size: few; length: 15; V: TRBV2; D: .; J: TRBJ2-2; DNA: TGTGCCAGCAGTTGGGACATTACGAACACCGGGGAGCTGTTTTTT; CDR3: CASSWDITNTGELFF
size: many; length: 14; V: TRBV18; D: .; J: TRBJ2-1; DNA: TGTGCCAGCTCACCACTAGCGGTTTACAATGAGCAGTTCTTC; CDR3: CASSPLAVYNEQFF
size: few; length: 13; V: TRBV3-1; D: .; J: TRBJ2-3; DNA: TGTGCCAGCAGCCAAGCCGCGGCAGATACGCAGTATTTT; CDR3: CASSQAAADTQYF
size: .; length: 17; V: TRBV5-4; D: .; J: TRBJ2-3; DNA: TGTGCCAGCAGCCTAGACGCGGCGGGGATCCCGACAGATACGCAGTATTTT; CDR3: CASSLDAAGIPTDTQYF
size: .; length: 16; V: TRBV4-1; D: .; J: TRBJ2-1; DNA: TGCGCCAGCAGCCAGCGCCTTGGGGGGCCCAAAAATGAGCAGTTCTTC; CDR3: CASSQRLGGPKNEQFF
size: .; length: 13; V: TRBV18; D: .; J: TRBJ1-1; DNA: TGTGCCAGCTCACCGGTGACAGCTACTCGGGCTTTCTTT; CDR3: CASSPVTATRAFF
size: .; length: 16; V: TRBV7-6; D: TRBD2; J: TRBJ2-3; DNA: TGTGCCAGCAGCTTAGGGACTAGCGGCCCCACAGGTACGCAGTATTTT; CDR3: CASSLGTSGPTGTQYF